The 28 T cell receptor beta chains given below trace back to one sample, sequenced in a study of blood T cell repertoires in COVID-19. The repertoire was sequenced with immunoSEQ multiplex PCR; TCRdb's copy has only in-frame clones and lacks some. Of about 250,000 clones detected, more than 70% appear once; the ten largest clones hold about 6%. The material sequenced was peripheral blood. Receptors were obtained from a woman older than 75 with COVID-19, enrolled during active disease.

The J gene is TRBJ1-3, the V gene TRBV3-1 (or the pseudogene TRBV3-2); the D is unclear. CDR3 length: 14 amino acids. Trimming cost V 5 bases and J 4 bases, with 12 bases left between them. Germline CDR1 and CDR2: LGHDT and YNNKEL (reference sequence). The CDR3 spells CASSSRMRGNTIYF. The CDR3 nucleotides are TGTGCCAGCAGCTCCCGTATGAGGGGAAACACCATATATTTT.

The chain combines TRBV7-9 with TRBJ2-1; the match to TRBD2 covers 8 bases. Germline loops: CDR1 SEHNR, CDR2 FQNEAQ (reference sequence). The CDR3 extends over 15 amino acids. The junction had 9 bases not matched to a gene; V was cut back by 1 base and J by 10 bases. The CDR3 coding sequence is TGTGCCAGCAGCTTAGTGGTAGCGGGGCCCACGGAGCAGTTCTTC. The encoded protein is CASSLVVAGPTEQFF.

This chain uses TRBV2 with TRBJ2-1; 9 nucleotides line up with TRBD2. The CDR3 length is 14 residues. V gave up 4 bases and J gave up 7 bases; unmatched junction bases: 5. Germline lookup yields CDR1 SNHLY and CDR2 FYNNEI. The CDR3, as DNA: TGTGCCAGCAGTGTTAGCGGGGGCGCGAATGAGCAGTTCTTC. Its translation: CASSVSGGANEQFF.

The rearrangement links TRBV6-5 to TRBJ1-1; no firm D call. Germline V gives CDR1 MNHEY, CDR2 SVGAGI. Trimming took 10 bases from V and 0 from J, leaving 12 bases between them. The CDR3 loop spans 13 amino acids. The chain's CDR3 is CATAGAMNTEAFF. In DNA, the CDR3 is TGTGCCACCGCCGGTGCAATGAACACTGAAGCTTTCTTT.

This chain uses TRBV6-5 with TRBJ2-1, with D uncertain. Trimming shortened V by 4 bases and J by 7 bases, and 11 bases separated the two germline ends. The CDR3 has 13 residues. The germline V gene has CDR1 MNHEY and CDR2 SVGAGI. The CDR3 nucleotides read TGTGCCAGCAGTTTTACAGTCCAGAATGAGCAGTTCTTC. It specifies CASSFTVQNEQFF.

The rearrangement links TRBV6-2 or TRBV6-3 to TRBJ2-5; a possible D gene is TRBD2 (5 bases). The germline gives CDR1 MNHEY, CDR2 SVGEGT. CDR3 length: 11 residues. Trimming stripped 0 bases from V and 10 bases from J, with 6 bases between. The CDR3 DNA reads TGTGCCAGCAGTTACTCTGAGGGCCAGTACTTC. It yields the protein CASSYSEGQYF.

This chain links TRBV10-3 with TRBJ2-2; no definite D call. Germline V gives CDR1 ENHRY, CDR2 SYGVKD. The CDR3 has 14 amino acids. V gave up 8 bases and J gave up 2 bases, with 12 bases separating them. The CDR3 loop is CAIPRSTNTGELFF. In DNA form, the CDR3 reads TGTGCCATCCCCCGTTCCACTAACACCGGGGAGCTGTTTTTT.

The rearrangement joins TRBV6-6 to TRBJ1-1; the match to TRBD1 covers 8 bases. The trim removed 8 bases at V and 1 base at J, leaving 3 bases unmatched. CDR1 and CDR2 from the germline V gene are MNHNY and SVGAGI (reference sequence). The CDR3 totals 13 residues. The DNA for the CDR3 is TGTGCCAGCGAAGACAGGGGGAACACTGAAGCTTTCTTT. Its protein product is CASEDRGNTEAFF.

The genes are TRBV7-9 and TRBJ2-2; D is unresolved. Germline-derived CDR1 and CDR2 are SEHNR and FQNEAQ (reference sequence). V lost 1 base and J lost 2, with 8 bases in between. The CDR3 contains 15 residues. The CDR3 nucleotides are TGTGCCAGCAGCTTAGGAGGAATTAACACCGGGGAGCTGTTTTTT. This sequence encodes CASSLGGINTGELFF.

The CDR3 protein is CASSQDRGQGYQPQHF. The CDR3 DNA reads TGCGCCAGCAGCCAAGATCGGGGACAGGGCTATCAGCCCCAGCATTTT. This chain joins TRBV4-1 and TRBJ1-5; 9 bases match TRBD1. V was pared by 0 bases and J by 5 bases, with 5 bases of the junction left unmatched. The CDR3 is 16 residues long. Germline lookup yields CDR1 MGHRA and CDR2 YSYEKL.

This sequence joins TRBV10-1 and TRBJ2-1, with TRBD2 as a possible D gene (5 bases). Trimming removed 6 bases from V and 15 bases from J, with 9 bases in between. This CDR3 is 9 amino acids long. Germline CDR1 WNHNN, CDR2 SYGVQD (reference sequence). CDR3 coding DNA: TGCGCCAGCAGCCCCAGCGGGTTCTTC. Translated, it gives CASSPSGFF.

J is TRBJ2-5 and V is TRBV5-1, with D hard to call. Germline CDR1 is SGHRS and CDR2 is YFSETQ. The CDR3 consists of 15 residues. V lost 0 bases to trimming and J lost 1 base, with 10 bases between them. This CDR3 is CASSLGAVFQETQYF. CDR3 DNA: TGCGCCAGCAGCTTGGGCGCGGTCTTCCAAGAGACCCAGTACTTC.

The V call is TRBV28, the J call TRBJ2-5, with D possibly TRBD1 on 6 matching bases. The CDR3 has 17 residues. Germline V CDR1 and CDR2: MDHEN, SYDVKM. Trimming stripped 5 bases from V and 5 bases from J, with 24 bases between. The CDR3 loop reads CASSEILHVGARETQYF. CDR3 DNA: TGTGCCAGCAGTGAAATACTTCACGTGGGGGCGCGGGAGACCCAGTACTTC.

The V gene is TRBV5-4, the J gene TRBJ2-5, with TRBD2 matching 8 bases. Per the germline V gene, CDR1 is SGHNT and CDR2 is YYREEE (reference sequence). The CDR3 has 16 residues. After removal of 0 bases from V and 1 base from J, the junction contained 5 bases not matched to a gene. The DNA for the CDR3 is TGTGCCAGCAGCTTGGCCGTAGCGGGGCCCCAAGAGACCCAGTACTTC. Its protein is CASSLAVAGPQETQYF.

This clone was seen a handful of times. The rearrangement uses TRBV10-1 and TRBJ2-6; D is uncertain. The CDR3 length is 16 residues. From germline, CDR1 is WNHNN and CDR2 SYGVQD (reference sequence). Trimming pared 2 bases from V and 4 bases from J, leaving 12 bases between. The CDR3 coding sequence is TGCGCCAGCAGTGAGGTTAGAGGTACCGGGGCCAACGTCCTGACTTTC. The encoded protein is CASSEVRGTGANVLTF.

The chain carries TRBV2 and TRBJ1-1; 8 nucleotides agree with TRBD1. Germline V gives CDR1 SNHLY, CDR2 FYNNEI. V lost 7 bases and J lost 10; bases outside the gene matches: 8. The CDR3 runs to 12 residues. Written as DNA, the CDR3 is TGTGCCAGCAACCAGGGGGCCAAGGGAGCTTTCTTT. Its translation is CASNQGAKGAFF.

CDR3 in DNA: TGCGCCAGCAGTCCGGACATGGGATTCACAGATACGCAGTATTTT. This codes for CASSPDMGFTDTQYF. The gene calls are TRBV5-1 and TRBJ2-3; TRBD1 might be the D (5 bases). V was cut by 5 bases and J by 2 bases, with 15 bases left in between. Germline values: CDR1 SGHRS, CDR2 YFSETQ. The CDR3 covers 15 residues.

The chain recombines TRBV5-1 with TRBJ2-5; 8 bases fit TRBD1. The V and J ends lost 4 bases and 0 bases, in that order; junction bases with no gene match: 5. Germline-derived CDR1 and CDR2 are SGHRS and YFSETQ. CDR3 length: 15 amino acids. The CDR3 here is CASSQGQAYQETQYF. The CDR3 bases are TGCGCCAGCAGCCAGGGACAGGCGTACCAAGAGACCCAGTACTTC.

J is TRBJ1-4 and V is TRBV2, with D possibly matching TRBD1 (6 bases). The germline V gene encodes CDR1 SNHLY and CDR2 FYNNEI. CDR3 length: 13 residues. V lost 8 bases, J lost 8 bases, and 15 bases lay in between. CDR3 in DNA: TGTGCCAGCGGAAAACAGGGTTGGGAAAAACTGTTTTTT. Translation gives CASGKQGWEKLFF.

V gene TRBV12-3 or TRBV12-4 combines with J gene TRBJ2-7, with 9 bases that match TRBD1. The CDR3 is 12 amino acids. Trimming at V came to 8 bases and at J to 5 bases, leaving 4 bases not matched to a gene. CDR3 coding DNA: TGTGCCAGCGGGACAGGGTCGCACGAGCAGTACTTC. This codes for CASGTGSHEQYF.

The chain employs TRBV11-2 and TRBJ2-7, with TRBD2 identical over 10 bases. Trimming removed 1 base from V and 5 bases from J; junction bases left unmatched: 8. Germline loops: CDR1 SGHAT, CDR2 FQNNGV. CDR3 length: 16 residues. The CDR3 spells CASSLAERGGLNEQYF. CDR3 DNA sequence: TGTGCCAGCAGCTTAGCCGAGCGGGGGGGCTTGAACGAGCAGTACTTC.

The J gene is TRBJ2-3, the V gene TRBV4-1; 9 nucleotides line up with TRBD2. The CDR3 spans 16 residues. Germline V CDR1 and CDR2: MGHRA, YSYEKL. Losses at the gene ends were 4 bases for V and 9 bases for J; bases not matched to a gene: 14. For the CDR3, the DNA is TGCGCCAGCAGCCGCGGGGGCGGGGGGGCACCGGAGACGCAGTATTTT. Amino acid sequence: CASSRGGGGAPETQYF.

The CDR3 nucleotides read TGCGCCAGCAGCCAAGTGCCTAGCTCCTATAATTCACCCCTCCACTTT. As protein: CASSQVPSSYNSPLHF. The genes are TRBV4-1 and TRBJ1-6; D unclear. V was clipped by 1 base and J by 0 bases, with 7 bases between them. The CDR3 contains 16 residues. Germline V lookup: CDR1 MGHRA, CDR2 YSYEKL.

The V and J genes are TRBV19 and TRBJ1-1; 7 nucleotides line up with TRBD1. The CDR3 sequence is 17 residues long. V lost 1 base to trimming and J lost 0 bases; unmatched junction nucleotides: 8. Germline V gene sequence: CDR1 LNHDA, CDR2 SQIVND (reference sequence). The CDR3: CASSIVAPGQLNTEAFF. DNA of the CDR3: TGTGCCAGTAGTATAGTGGCTCCGGGACAGTTGAACACTGAAGCTTTCTTT.

This sequence joins TRBV30 and TRBJ1-3, with D unclear. The CDR3 spans 13 residues. CDR1 and CDR2 (germline): GTSNPN, SVGIG (reference sequence). The V end lost 5 bases, the J end lost 0 bases, and 8 bases lay between the germline ends. This chain's CDR3 is CAWGRGSGNTIYF. In DNA, the CDR3 is TGTGCCTGGGGGAGAGGCTCTGGAAACACCATATATTTT.

The J gene is TRBJ2-3, the V gene TRBV7-9, with 10 bases identical to TRBD2. J gave up 0 bases and V 1 base, and 10 bases lay outside the gene matches. Germline values: CDR1 SEHNR, CDR2 FQNEAQ (reference sequence). CDR3 length: 19 residues. The DNA for the CDR3 is TGTGCCAGCAGCTTAGGCGTAGCGGGGGGCCCGACTAGCACAGATACGCAGTATTTT. This translates into CASSLGVAGGPTSTDTQYF.

V usage is TRBV4-1 and J usage is TRBJ1-2; weak D call: TRBD1 (5 bases). This CDR3 has 15 residues. Trimming left V 3 bases short and J 0 bases short, with 11 bases between. The V gene's germline CDR1 is MGHRA and CDR2 YSYEKL. The chain's CDR3 is CASSHPTEPNYGYTF. CDR3 coding DNA: TGCGCCAGCAGCCACCCGACAGAGCCTAACTATGGCTACACCTTC.

V gene TRBV5-6 combines with J gene TRBJ2-7; 12 bases fit TRBD2. Germline V gene lookup returns CDR1 SGHDT and CDR2 YYEEEE. The trim removed 3 bases at V and 11 bases at J, leaving 6 bases unmatched. The CDR3 has 13 residues. The CDR3 here is CASSSDRLAGEYF. CDR3 DNA sequence: TGTGCCAGCAGCTCTGATAGACTAGCGGGGGAGTACTTC. The full variable domain, rest sourced from reference TRBV5-6 and TRBJ2-7, is DAGVTQSPTHLIKTRGQQVTLRCSPKSGHDTVSWYQQALGQGPQFIFQYYEEEERQRGNFPDRFSGHQFPNYSSELNVNALLLGDSALYLCASSSDRLAGEYFGPGTRLTVT.